Following are 27 T cell receptor beta chains from one sample sequenced in a study of regulatory T cells in long-lasting Graves disease. Stated time point: newly diagnosed GD, antithyroid drugs for less than 3 months. Scientists built the TCR library using RNA that was extracted from PBMCs. Libraries of TCR beta came from iRepertoire HTBI primers plus Arm-PCR of CDR3 regions. TCRdb processed the multiplex PCR reads anew with MiXCR; each CDR3 protein has one entry. The sample includes about 220,000 distinct CDR3 sequences, approximately 18% of them seen just once. These same records also appear under a second study, on T cells in Graves' hyperthyroidism and ophthalmopathy.

This specimen consisted of peripheral blood mononuclear cells (PBMCs), obtained at new diagnosis, from a patient treated with antithyroid drugs. These TCRs come from a woman in her twenties or thirties with Graves disease.

This clonotype was seen only a few times. A clone one base away is much larger, so this may be a read error. The chain has TRBV11-2 and TRBJ1-2; maybe TRBD1 (6 bases). Trimming took 5 bases from V and 7 from J, leaving 20 bases between them. The CDR3 contains 15 residues. Germline-derived CDR1 and CDR2 are SGHAT and FQNNGV. CDR3 coding DNA: TGTGCCAGCAGCACTTGGGGCACGGGGGCGGGTGGCTACACCTTC. Translation: CASSTWGTGAGGYTF. Together with reference TRBV11-2 and TRBJ1-2, the CDR3 gives the full variable domain: EAGVAQSPRYKIIEKRQSVAFWCNPISGHATLYWYQQILGQGPKLLIQFQNNGVVDDSQLPKDRFSAERLKGVDSTLKIQPAKLEDSAVYLCASSTWGTGAGGYTFGSGTRLTVV.

The chain couples TRBV27 to TRBJ1-4; 9 bases fit TRBD1. Trimming took 2 bases from V and 7 from J; bases not matched to a gene: 8. Germline V gene sequence: CDR1 MNHEY, CDR2 SMNVEV (reference sequence). The CDR3 spans 16 residues. The CDR3 region has the DNA TGTGCCAGCAGTTTAGAGACCGGGACAGGGAGTGAAAAACTGTTTTTT. It encodes CASSLETGTGSEKLFF.

This clonotype was recorded at least ten times. The CDR3 DNA reads as TGTGCCAGCATAACCAAGACAGCAATGAACACTGAAGCTTTCTTT. Amino acids: CASITKTAMNTEAFF. The chain joins TRBV2 to TRBJ1-1, with D maybe TRBD1 (5 bases). There are 15 residues in the CDR3. V was clipped by 7 bases and J by 0 bases, with 15 bases between them. Germline V lookup: CDR1 SNHLY, CDR2 FYNNEI.

The sample holds many counts of this clonotype. The junction differs from germline at one of its ends, possibly a read error. This sequence joins TRBV5-1 and TRBJ2-1; 9 bases agree with TRBD2. CDR1 and CDR2 (germline): SGHRS, YFSETQ. This CDR3 has 15 residues. In DNA, the CDR3 is TGCGCCAACAGCTGGCTTAGCGGGAGCGGCAATGAGCAGTTCTTC. This translates into CANSWLSGSGNEQFF.

The J gene is TRBJ2-3, the V gene TRBV11-2, with D perhaps assigned TRBD1 or TRBD2 (7 bases each). This CDR3 region has 16 residues. CDR1 and CDR2 from the germline V gene are SGHAT and FQNNGV. The V end was cut by 3 bases, the J end by 4 bases, with 17 bases between. In DNA form, the CDR3 reads TGTGCCAGCAGCTTGGACCGACAGGGAGGGTCAGATACGCAGTATTTT. Translating gives CASSLDRQGGSDTQYF.

A few counts support this clonotype. The J gene is TRBJ2-7, the V gene TRBV20-1; tentatively, D is TRBD2 (7 bases). This CDR3 region has 15 residues. V was trimmed by 7 bases and J by 0 bases, leaving 19 bases between them. CDR1 and CDR2 from the germline V gene are DFQATT and SNEGSKA (reference sequence). CDR3 sequence: CSVINGGGNSYEQYF. CDR3 nucleotides: TGCAGTGTTATTAATGGGGGGGGCAACTCCTACGAGCAGTACTTC.

This clonotype was detected ten times or more. The chain links TRBV30 to TRBJ1-2, with no clear D. Trimming removed 2 bases from V and 8 bases from J, with 9 bases in between. CDR1 is GTSNPN and CDR2 is SVGIG in the germline V gene (reference sequence). CDR3 length: 11 amino acids. The chain's CDR3 is CAWSWTGGYTF. The CDR3 region has the DNA TGTGCCTGGAGTTGGACCGGGGGCTACACCTTC.

Details on this clonotype: This may be a read error, as it is one base from a much larger clone. The J gene is TRBJ2-3, the V gene TRBV18; D is tentatively TRBD1 or TRBD2 (6 bases each). This CDR3 comprises 15 residues. Germline V gene lookup returns CDR1 KGHSH and CDR2 LQKENI. CDR3 nucleotides: TGTGCCAGCTCACCACAATTCGGGGGCGCAGATACGCACTATTTT. It translates to CASSPQFGGADTHYF.

This clonotype was found a few times. J is TRBJ2-1 and V is TRBV19; TRBD1 is a possible D gene (6 bases). Deletions cut 7 bases from V and 4 bases from J, with 17 bases between. The CDR3 length is 15 residues. Germline V gene data show CDR1 as LNHDA and CDR2 as SQIVND (reference sequence). The CDR3 bases are TGTGCCAGTAAAGGCGCAGGGGCGGGTTACAATGAGCAGTTCTTC. Translating it yields CASKGAGAGYNEQFF.

This clonotype occurred many times. The J gene is TRBJ2-3, the V gene TRBV11-2, with D unclear. The V gene's germline CDR1 is SGHAT and CDR2 FQNNGV. Trimming removed 1 base at V and 4 bases at J, with 9 bases between. The CDR3 covers 14 residues. The CDR3 DNA sequence: TGTGCCAGCAGCTTAGGGGTGGGGTCAGATACGCAGTATTTT. It specifies CASSLGVGSDTQYF.

This clonotype was seen ten or more times. This chain joins TRBV19 and TRBJ1-6, with 9 nucleotides matching TRBD1. This CDR3 contains 16 residues. Germline V lookup: CDR1 LNHDA, CDR2 SQIVND (reference sequence). V trimming: 4 bases; J trimming: 5 bases; junction bases outside the gene matches: 6. CDR3 bases: TGTGCCAGTAGTACTCTCGGACAGGGGCATAATTCACCCCTCCACTTT. This encodes CASSTLGQGHNSPLHF.

To note about this clonotype: A far larger clone is just one base off, so this is likely a read error. The V gene is TRBV7-3, the J gene TRBJ1-1; the D gene is possibly TRBD1 (6 bases). The CDR3 is 14 residues long. Trimming took 5 bases from V and 1 from J, leaving 11 bases between them. The germline V gene has CDR1 SGHTA and CDR2 FQGTGA. For the CDR3, the DNA is TGTGCCAGCAGCCGGCTAGGGGGGAACACTGAAGCTTTCTTT. It translates to CASSRLGGNTEAFF.

The rearrangement joins TRBV4-1 to TRBJ2-5; D assignment may be TRBD1 or TRBD2 (7 bases each). Germline V gene data show CDR1 as MGHRA and CDR2 as YSYEKL. This CDR3 contains 17 residues. V was shortened by 1 base and J by 3 bases, with 18 bases between the two germline ends. This CDR3 is CASSQAQQGRGEETQYF. In DNA, the CDR3 is TGCGCCAGCAGCCAAGCCCAACAGGGGAGGGGGGAAGAGACCCAGTACTTC.

This clonotype occurred a few times. The chain is built from TRBV19 and TRBJ2-3, with 7 bases matching TRBD1. Germline lookup yields CDR1 LNHDA and CDR2 SQIVND (reference sequence). V was pared by 0 bases and J by 2 bases, with 2 bases of the junction left unmatched. This CDR3 has 15 residues. CDR3 region: CASSIDGTDTDTQYF. The DNA for the CDR3 is TGTGCCAGTAGTATAGATGGGACAGACACAGATACGCAGTATTTT.

The V gene is TRBV27, the J gene TRBJ2-3; D possibly corresponds to TRBD1 (6 bases). The CDR3 covers 15 residues. Germline assignment: CDR1 MNHEY and CDR2 SMNVEV (reference sequence). Trimming took 3 bases from V and 6 from J, leaving 16 bases between them. As DNA, the CDR3 is TGTGCCAGCAGTTTGTCAGGGGTAGGGGGTGATACGCAGTATTTT. It translates to CASSLSGVGGDTQYF.

In this sample, this clonotype turned up many times. The rearrangement links TRBV20-1 to TRBJ2-5, with TRBD2 matching over 8 bases. J was trimmed by 5 bases and V by 3 bases; bases with no gene match: 17. CDR1 is DFQATT, CDR2 SNEGSKA, per germline (reference sequence). This CDR3 region has 17 residues. Here the CDR3 DNA reads TGCAGTGCTAGCCCCTCCGGGTTCCCCGCGGGGGGCGAGACCCAGTACTTC. Amino acids: CSASPSGFPAGGETQYF.

V and J are TRBV30 and TRBJ2-3; TRBD2 agrees at 9 bases. Unmatched junction bases numbered 5, after V lost 1 base and J lost 3 bases. Germline CDR1 reads GTSNPN; CDR2 reads SVGIG (reference sequence). The CDR3 consists of 15 residues. The CDR3 is CAWSGGGRDTDTQYF. Here the CDR3 DNA reads TGTGCCTGGAGTGGGGGCGGGAGGGATACAGATACGCAGTATTTT.

This clonotype was found many times. The rearrangement uses TRBV3-1 and TRBJ1-1; no clear D. Per the germline V gene, CDR1 is LGHDT and CDR2 is YNNKEL (reference sequence). The ends were cut back, 4 bases at V and 2 bases at J, with 8 bases in the middle. The CDR3 consists of 13 residues. The CDR3 DNA reads as TGTGCCAGCAGCCCGCGTTATAACACTGAAGCTTTCTTT. This gives the protein CASSPRYNTEAFF.

This clonotype was seen ten or more times. The rearrangement uses TRBV9 and TRBJ1-1; TRBD1 might be the D (5 bases). The CDR3 spans 13 residues. The V end was cut by 0 bases, the J end by 4 bases, with 7 bases between. The germline CDR1 and CDR2 sequences are SGDLS and YYNGEE. The CDR3 DNA reads TGTGCCAGCAGCGTAGGGGGGTCCACTGAAGCTTTCTTT. Translation gives CASSVGGSTEAFF.

At least ten counts were recorded for this clonotype. The CDR3 sequence is CASSEGGVSSGANVLTF. The CDR3 nucleotides are TGTGCCAGCAGTGAGGGGGGGGTAAGCTCTGGGGCCAACGTCCTGACTTTC. The chain combines TRBV6-1 with TRBJ2-6; 7 bases map to TRBD2. The CDR3 is 17 amino acids. Germline values: CDR1 MNHNS, CDR2 SASEGT. V trimming: 3 bases; J trimming: 0 bases; junction bases outside the gene matches: 5.

This clonotype was observed a few times. This CDR3 fails to terminate in the conserved phenylalanine or tryptophan, so it likely reflects a read error. The J gene is TRBJ1-2, the V gene TRBV3-1; no clear D gene. The CDR3 runs to 16 residues. The germline V gene has CDR1 LGHDT and CDR2 YNNKEL (reference sequence). V was shortened by 0 bases and J by 8 bases, with 19 bases between the two germline ends. CDR3 loop: CASSQEGRHHSNGYTC. The DNA of the CDR3 is TGTGCCAGCAGCCAAGAAGGAAGACATCATTCGAACGGCTACACCTGC.

This clonotype was counted many times. The chain couples TRBV20-1 to TRBJ2-2, with 7 bases lining up with TRBD1. Per germline, CDR1 DFQATT and CDR2 SNEGSKA (reference sequence). This CDR3 spans 15 amino acids. The J segment lost 7 bases and the V segment lost 0 bases, leaving 8 bases of the junction unmatched. CDR3 DNA sequence: TGCAGTGCTAGAGATCGCCAGGGGGTAGACGGGGAGCTGTTTTTT. Translating it yields CSARDRQGVDGELFF.

The chain has TRBV3-1 and TRBJ1-3, with TRBD1 matching over 7 bases. Trimming took 5 bases from V and 4 from J; bases not matched to a gene: 2. Germline V gene data show CDR1 as LGHDT and CDR2 as YNNKEL (reference sequence). The CDR3 is 13 amino acids. Written as DNA, the CDR3 is TGTGCCAGCAGCGTGGGACAGGGAAACACCATATATTTT. Amino acids: CASSVGQGNTIYF.

This clonotype was observed many times. The J gene is TRBJ1-1, the V gene TRBV5-1, with D perhaps TRBD1 (6 bases). The germline gives CDR1 SGHRS, CDR2 YFSETQ. The CDR3 totals 16 residues. The V end lost 3 bases, the J end lost 1 base, and 16 bases lay between the germline ends. This chain's CDR3 is CASSSGDNRGNTEAFF. The CDR3 DNA follows: TGCGCCAGCAGCTCGGGGGACAACCGGGGGAACACTGAAGCTTTCTTT.

Ten or more counts support this clonotype. This sequence joins TRBV12-3 or TRBV12-4 and TRBJ1-1, with 8 bases matching TRBD1. V lost 3 bases to trimming and J lost 6 bases; unmatched junction nucleotides: 0. This CDR3 is 12 amino acids long. CDR3 DNA: TGTGCCAGCAGTTTGACAGGGGCTGAAGCTTTCTTT. Translated: CASSLTGAEAFF.

This clonotype has a count of ten or more. The genes are TRBV7-2 and TRBJ2-1, with 10 bases lining up with TRBD2. The CDR3 covers 15 residues. V was clipped by 3 bases and J by 3 bases; unmatched bases: 2. The germline V gene encodes CDR1 SGHTA and CDR2 FQGNSA. The CDR3 region is CASSFLAGVYNEQFF. CDR3 coding DNA: TGTGCCAGCAGCTTCCTAGCGGGGGTCTACAATGAGCAGTTCTTC. The full variable domain, in which reference TRBV7-2 and TRBJ2-1 provide the parts outside the CDR3, is GAGVSQSPSNKVTEKGKDVELRCDPISGHTALYWYRQSLGQGLEFLIYFQGNSAPDKSGLPSDRFSAERTGGSVSTLTIQRTQQEDSAVYLCASSFLAGVYNEQFFGPGTRLTVL.

The rearrangement links TRBV7-9 to TRBJ1-2; 11 bases are a match to TRBD1. The CDR3 is made up of 15 amino acids. V was clipped by 4 bases and J by 4 bases; unmatched bases: 5. Germline CDR1 reads SEHNR; CDR2 reads FQNEAQ (reference sequence). The DNA for the CDR3 is TGTGCCAGCAGCTCCGGACAGGGGGCAGGCTATGGCTACACCTTC. As protein: CASSSGQGAGYGYTF. Full variable domain (missing parts from reference TRBV7-9 and TRBJ1-2): DTGVSQNPRHKITKRGQNVTFRCDPISEHNRLYWYRQTLGQGPEFLTYFQNEAQLEKSRLLSDRFSAERPKGSFSTLEIQRTEQGDSAMYLCASSSGQGAGYGYTFGSGTRLTVV.